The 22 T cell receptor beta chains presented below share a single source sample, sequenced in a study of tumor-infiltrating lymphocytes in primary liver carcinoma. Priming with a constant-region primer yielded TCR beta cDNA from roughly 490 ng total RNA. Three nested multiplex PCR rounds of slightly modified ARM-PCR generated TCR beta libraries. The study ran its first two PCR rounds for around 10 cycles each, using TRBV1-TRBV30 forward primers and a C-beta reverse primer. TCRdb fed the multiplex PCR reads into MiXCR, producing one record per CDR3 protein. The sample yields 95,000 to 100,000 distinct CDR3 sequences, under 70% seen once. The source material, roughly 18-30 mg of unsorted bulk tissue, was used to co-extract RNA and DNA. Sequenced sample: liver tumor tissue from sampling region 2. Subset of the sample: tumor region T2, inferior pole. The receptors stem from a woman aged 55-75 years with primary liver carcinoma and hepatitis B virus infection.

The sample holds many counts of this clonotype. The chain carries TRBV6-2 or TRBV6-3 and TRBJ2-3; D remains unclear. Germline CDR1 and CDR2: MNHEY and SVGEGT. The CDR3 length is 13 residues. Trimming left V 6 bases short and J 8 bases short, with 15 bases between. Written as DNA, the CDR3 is TGTGCCAGCAGACGACAACAAACGGCTACGCAGTATTTT. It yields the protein CASRRQQTATQYF.

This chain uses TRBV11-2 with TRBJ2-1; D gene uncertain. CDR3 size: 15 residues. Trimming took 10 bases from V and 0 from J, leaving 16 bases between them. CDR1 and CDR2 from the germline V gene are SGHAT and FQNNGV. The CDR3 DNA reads TGTGCCATCACCTTAGATAGTAGCTCCTACAATGAGCAGTTCTTC. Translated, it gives CAITLDSSSYNEQFF.

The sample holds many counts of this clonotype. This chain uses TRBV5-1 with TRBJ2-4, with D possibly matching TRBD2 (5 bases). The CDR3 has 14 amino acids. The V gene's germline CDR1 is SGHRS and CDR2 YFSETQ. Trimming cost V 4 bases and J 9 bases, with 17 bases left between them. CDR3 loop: CASSPTSTAGIQYF. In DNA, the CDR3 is TGCGCCAGCAGCCCAACATCGACCGCGGGCATTCAGTACTTC.

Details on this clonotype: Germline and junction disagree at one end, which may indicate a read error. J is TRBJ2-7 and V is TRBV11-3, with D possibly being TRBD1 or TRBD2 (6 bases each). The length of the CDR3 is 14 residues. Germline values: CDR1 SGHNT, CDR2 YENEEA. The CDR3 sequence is CANSTGASSYEKYF. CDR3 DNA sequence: TGTGCCAACAGCACGGGGGCAAGCTCCTACGAGAAGTACTTC.

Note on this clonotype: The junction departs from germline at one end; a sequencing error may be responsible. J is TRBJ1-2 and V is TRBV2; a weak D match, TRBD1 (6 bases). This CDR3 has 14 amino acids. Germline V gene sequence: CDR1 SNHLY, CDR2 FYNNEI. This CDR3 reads CASSGQQGSYGYTF. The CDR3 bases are TGTGCCAGTAGTGGCCAACAGGGCTCCTATGGCTACACCTTC.

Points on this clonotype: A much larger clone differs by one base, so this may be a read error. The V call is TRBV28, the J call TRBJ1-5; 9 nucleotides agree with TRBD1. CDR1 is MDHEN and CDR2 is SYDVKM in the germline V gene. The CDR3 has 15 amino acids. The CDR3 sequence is CASGLLRTGAQPQHF. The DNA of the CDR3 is TGTGCCAGCGGTTTATTGAGGACAGGGGCTCAGCCCCAGCATTTT.

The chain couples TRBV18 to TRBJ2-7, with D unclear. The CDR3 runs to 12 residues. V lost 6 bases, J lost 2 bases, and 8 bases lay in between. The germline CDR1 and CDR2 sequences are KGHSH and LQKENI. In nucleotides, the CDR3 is TGTGCCAGCTCGTCGACCACCTACGAGCAGTACTTC. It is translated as CASSSTTYEQYF. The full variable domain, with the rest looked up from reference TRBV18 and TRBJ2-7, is NAGVMQNPRHLVRRRGQEARLRCSPMKGHSHVYWYRQLPEEGLKFMVYLQKENIIDESGMPKERFSAEFPKEGPSILRIQQVVRGDSAAYFCASSSTTYEQYFGPGTRLTVT.

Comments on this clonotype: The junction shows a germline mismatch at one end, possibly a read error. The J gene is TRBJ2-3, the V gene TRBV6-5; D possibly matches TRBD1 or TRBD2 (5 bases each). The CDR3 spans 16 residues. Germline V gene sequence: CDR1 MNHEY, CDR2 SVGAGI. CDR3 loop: CASIYGRGTHTDTQYF. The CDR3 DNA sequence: TGTGCCAGCATTTACGGTCGGGGCACGCACACAGATACTCAGTATTTT.

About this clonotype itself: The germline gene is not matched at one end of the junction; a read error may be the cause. Here the CDR3 reads CACSSAIASSPLHF. CDR3 sequence (DNA): TGTGCCTGCAGTTCCGCTATCGCCTCTTCACCCCTCCACTTT. V gene TRBV28 combines with J gene TRBJ1-6; D gene unclear. Per germline, CDR1 MDHEN and CDR2 SYDVKM. The CDR3 has 14 amino acids. The full variable domain, its missing parts supplied by reference TRBV28 and TRBJ1-6, is DVKVTQSSRYLVKRTGEKVFLECVQDMDHENMFWYRQDPGLGLRLIYFSYDVKMKEKGDIPEGYSVSREKKERFSLILESASTNQTSMYLCACSSAIASSPLHFGNGTRLTVT.

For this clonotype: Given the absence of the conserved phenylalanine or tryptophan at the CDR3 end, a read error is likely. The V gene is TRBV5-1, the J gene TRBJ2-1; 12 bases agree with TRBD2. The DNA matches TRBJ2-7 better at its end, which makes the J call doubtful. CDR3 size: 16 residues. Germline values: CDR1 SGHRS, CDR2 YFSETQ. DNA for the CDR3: TGCGCCAGCAGCTGGGTGACTAGCGGGAGTGGCGGTGAGCAGTACTAC. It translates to CASSWVTSGSGGEQYY.

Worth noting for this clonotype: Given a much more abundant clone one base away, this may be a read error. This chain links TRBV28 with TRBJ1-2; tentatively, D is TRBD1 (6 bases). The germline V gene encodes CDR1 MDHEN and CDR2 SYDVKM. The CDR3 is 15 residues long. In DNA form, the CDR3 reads TGTGCCAGCAGCTCCGGACAGATTAATAACTATGGCTGCACCTTC. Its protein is CASSSGQINNYGCTF.

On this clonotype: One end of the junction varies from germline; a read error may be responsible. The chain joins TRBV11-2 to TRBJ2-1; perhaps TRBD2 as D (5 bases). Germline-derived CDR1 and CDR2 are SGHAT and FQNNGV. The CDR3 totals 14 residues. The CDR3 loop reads CVSSPDSRYREHFF. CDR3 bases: TGTGTCAGCAGTCCGGACTCTAGGTATAGGGAGCACTTCTTC.

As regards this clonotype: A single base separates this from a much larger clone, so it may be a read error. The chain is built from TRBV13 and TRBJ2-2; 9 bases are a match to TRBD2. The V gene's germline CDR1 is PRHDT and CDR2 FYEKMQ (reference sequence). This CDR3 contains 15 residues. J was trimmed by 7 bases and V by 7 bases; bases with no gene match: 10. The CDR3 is CASNFGTSPGGELFF. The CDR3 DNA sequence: TGTGCCAGCAACTTCGGGACTAGCCCCGGCGGGGAGCTGTTTTTT.

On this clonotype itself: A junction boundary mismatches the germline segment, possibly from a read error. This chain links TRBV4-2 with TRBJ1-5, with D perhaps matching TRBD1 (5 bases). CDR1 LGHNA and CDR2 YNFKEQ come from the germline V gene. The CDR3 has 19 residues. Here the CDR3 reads CASSQTAGKQDSSNQTQHF. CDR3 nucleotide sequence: TGTGCCAGCAGCCAGACAGCTGGAAAACAGGATTCTAGCAATCAGACCCAGCACTTT.

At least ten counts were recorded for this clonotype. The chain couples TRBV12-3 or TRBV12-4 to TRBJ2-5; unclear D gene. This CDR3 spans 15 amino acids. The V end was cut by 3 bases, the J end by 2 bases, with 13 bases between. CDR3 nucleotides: TGTGCCAGCAGTTTGGCTACCCACGGGCAAGAGACCCAGTACTTC. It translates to CASSLATHGQETQYF.

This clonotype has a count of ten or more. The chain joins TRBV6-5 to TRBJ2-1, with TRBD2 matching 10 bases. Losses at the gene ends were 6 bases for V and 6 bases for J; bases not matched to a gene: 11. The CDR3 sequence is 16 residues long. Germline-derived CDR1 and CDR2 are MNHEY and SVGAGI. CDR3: CASSPLLAGRGNEQFF. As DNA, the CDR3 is TGTGCCAGCAGCCCTCTACTAGCGGGAAGGGGCAATGAGCAGTTCTTC.

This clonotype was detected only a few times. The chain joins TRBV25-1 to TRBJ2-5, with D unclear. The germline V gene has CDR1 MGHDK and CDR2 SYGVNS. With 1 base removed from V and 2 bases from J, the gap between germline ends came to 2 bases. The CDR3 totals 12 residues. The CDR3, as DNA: TGTGCCAGCAGTGAATGGCAAGAGACCCAGTACTTC. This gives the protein CASSEWQETQYF.

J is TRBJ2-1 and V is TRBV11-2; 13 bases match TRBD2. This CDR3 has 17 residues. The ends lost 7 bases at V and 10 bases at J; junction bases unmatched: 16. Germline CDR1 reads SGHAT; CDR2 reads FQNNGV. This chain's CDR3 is CASNMRLAGGPGDEQFF. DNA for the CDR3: TGTGCCAGCAACATGAGACTAGCGGGAGGACCGGGGGACGAGCAGTTCTTC.

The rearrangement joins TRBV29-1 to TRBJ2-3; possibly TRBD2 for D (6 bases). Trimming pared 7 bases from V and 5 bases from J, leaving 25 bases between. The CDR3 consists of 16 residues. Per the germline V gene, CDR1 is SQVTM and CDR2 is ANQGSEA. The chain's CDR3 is CSARLPGGGLKDTQYF. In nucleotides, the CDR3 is TGCAGCGCCAGGCTCCCTGGGGGAGGACTAAAAGATACGCAGTATTTT.

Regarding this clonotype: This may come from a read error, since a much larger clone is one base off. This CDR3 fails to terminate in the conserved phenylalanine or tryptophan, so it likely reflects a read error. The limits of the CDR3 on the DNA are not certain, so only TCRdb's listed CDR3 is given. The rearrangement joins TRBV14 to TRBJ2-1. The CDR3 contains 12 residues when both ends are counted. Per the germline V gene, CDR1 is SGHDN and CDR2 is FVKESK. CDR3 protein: CASSQVGGAEFL.

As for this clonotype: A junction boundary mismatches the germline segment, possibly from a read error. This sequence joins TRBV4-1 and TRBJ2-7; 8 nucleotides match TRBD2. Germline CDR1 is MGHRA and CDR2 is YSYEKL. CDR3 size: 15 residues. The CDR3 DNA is TGCGCCGGCAGTACCAGCCCGGCGGGAGGATACGAGCAGTACTTC. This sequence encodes CAGSTSPAGGYEQYF.

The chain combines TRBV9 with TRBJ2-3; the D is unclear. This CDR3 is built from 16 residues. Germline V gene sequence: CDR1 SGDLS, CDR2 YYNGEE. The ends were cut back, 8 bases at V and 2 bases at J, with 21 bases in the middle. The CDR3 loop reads CARWTTTGPDTDTQYF. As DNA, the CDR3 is TGTGCCAGATGGACGACCACCGGTCCAGACACAGATACGCAGTATTTT. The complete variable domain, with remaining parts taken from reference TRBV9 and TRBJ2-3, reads DSGVTQTPKHLITATGQRVTLRCSPRSGDLSVYWYQQSLDQGLQFLIQYYNGEERAKGNILERFSAQQFPDLHSELNLSSLELGDSALYFCARWTTTGPDTDTQYFGPGTRLTVL.